The source of this T cell receptor beta chain is a study of a mutant IDH1 vaccine in newly diagnosed glioma. Whole-study context: Patients came in for eight vaccinations, in weeks 1, 3, 5, 7, 11, 15, 19 and 23. Beforehand, treatment had been radiotherapy, temozolomide, or both; the majority received both. Commencement of vaccination occurred 4-6 weeks following radiotherapy alone, or concurrently with temozolomide cycles.

Study-wide findings and caveats: A vaccine-induced immune response developed in roughly 93% of the patients.

Germline lookup yields CDR1 KGHSH and CDR2 LQKENI. The CDR3 sequence is 14 residues long. V was pared by 3 bases and J by 6 bases, with 11 bases between. Produced via immunoSEQ multiplex PCR; TCRdb's table is partial and in-frame only. The sample consists of 52,000 or so clones, 81% of them appearing once. Specified time point: week 23, last vaccination. Vaccinated patients received 300 ug of mutant IDH1 20-mer peptide per dose, with topical imiquimod. Details on this clone: Its antigen is currently unknown.

The input for sequencing was PBMCs, taken from a glioma patient whose treatment included an IDH1 peptide vaccine. The chain joins TRBV18 to TRBJ1-4, with TRBD1 as a possible D gene (5 bases). This sequence was found in a woman between 40 and 50 years old with glioma. Some clones in this sample may be carry-over from other donors' samples. DNA of the CDR3: TGTGCCAGCTCACCGCTGCGGGGCCATGAAAAACTGTTTTTT. Amino acids: CASSPLRGHEKLFF.